The T cell receptor beta chain described here comes from a study of T cell repertoires in ileal Crohn's disease. As for the study in general: Surgery for a complication: stricturing in 61%, penetrating in 39%. Study-level points and caveats: Clonal expansions were more frequent in active smokers than non-smokers at surgery. Endoscopic recurrence occurred in every patient whose clonality exceeded 26.8%.

Libraries were prepared by immunoSEQ multiplex PCR; TCRdb keeps only in-frame clonotypes and omits some of them. The sample lists some 30,000 clones, about 81% occurring once. Germline loops: CDR1 SGHAT, CDR2 FQNNGV. The V segment lost 5 bases and the J segment 5 bases; nucleotides outside the gene matches: 5. This CDR3 region has 13 residues. A remark on this clone: Its antigen is unknown.

Included were adult ileal or ileocolonic Crohn's patients indicated for ileocolonic resection. The rearrangement uses TRBV11-2 and TRBJ2-7; 8 nucleotides match TRBD1. Sample: ileal tissue. The TCR originated in an adult with Crohn's disease. The CDR3 DNA reads as TGTGCCAGCAGCCCAACAGGGGGGCACGAGCAGTACTTC. This translates into CASSPTGGHEQYF.